This T cell receptor (beta chain) comes out of a study of cytomegalovirus exposure and HLA in healthy donors. As concerns this clone: What it recognizes is unknown.

PCR was performed using 60 Vbeta and 13 Jbeta primers. Using immunoSEQ multiplex PCR, the repertoire was profiled, and TCRdb retains in-frame clones only, with some absent. The top ten hold less than 7% of the sample, which has 150,000 to 200,000 clones, 80% seen once. Nominal health characterized the donors when sampled, though unrecorded immune exposures were likely. Study outcomes and limitations: Most TCR sequences were uncommon, yet certain public TCRs appeared in many donors. HLA allele associations emerged for some 16,000 TCR beta sequences in a later analysis, at 0.05 false discovery rate.

This receptor was identified in a man in his forties in good health and CMV-seropositive. Sequences were obtained from PBMCs.

CDR3 loop: CASSMRRDTEAFF. CDR3 bases: TGTGCCAGTAGTATGAGAAGAGACACTGAAGCTTTCTTT. V and J are TRBV19 and TRBJ1-1, with unresolved D. V lost 3 bases, J lost 3 bases, and 8 bases lay in between. There are 13 residues in the CDR3. Germline V lookup: CDR1 LNHDA, CDR2 SQIVND (reference sequence).